The 15 T cell receptor beta chains listed next were all sequenced from one sample in a study of cytomegalovirus exposure and HLA in healthy donors. Use of 60 Vbeta and 13 Jbeta primers characterized the PCR. Profiled with immunoSEQ multiplex PCR; TCRdb holds only in-frame clones, not every one. The data contain around 180,000 clones, more than 70% of them singletons. Source material: PBMCs. Receptors originate from a girl aged 10 to 17 in good health and CMV-seronegative.

This clone was observed a single time. The chain links TRBV9 to TRBJ1-1; 8 bases are shared with TRBD1. The junction had 9 bases not matched to a gene; V was cut back by 1 base and J by 4 bases. Germline V gene sequence: CDR1 SGDLS, CDR2 YYNGEE. This CDR3 comprises 16 residues. In DNA, the CDR3 is TGTGCCAGCAGCGTATTGACAGGGGCGGGGGCCACTGAAGCTTTCTTT. It specifies CASSVLTGAGATEAFF.

This rearrangement joins TRBV19 to TRBJ2-1; D not certain. CDR1 LNHDA and CDR2 SQIVND come from the germline V gene (reference sequence). V gave up 5 bases and J gave up 4 bases, with 12 bases separating them. This CDR3 has 14 residues. CDR3 DNA: TGTGCCAGTAGTCCCTCTCGACTTTACAATGAGCAGTTCTTC. This translates into CASSPSRLYNEQFF.

The CDR3 coding sequence is TGTGCCAGCAGGCTAGAGACCCAAGAGACCCAGTACTTC. Amino acid sequence: CASRLETQETQYF. The chain links TRBV27 to TRBJ2-5; D is undetermined. This CDR3 region has 13 residues. Looked up from germline, CDR1 is MNHEY and CDR2 is SMNVEV (reference sequence). V lost 6 bases and J lost 1, with 9 bases in between.

The V gene is TRBV7-2, the J gene TRBJ2-7, with 7 bases lining up with TRBD2. Germline V gene data show CDR1 as SGHTA and CDR2 as FQGNSA. V shed 5 bases and J 3 bases; nucleotides not matched to a gene: 7. The CDR3 totals 14 residues. CDR3 sequence reads: CASSSTWGGYEQYF. The DNA of the CDR3 is TGTGCCAGCAGCAGCACCTGGGGGGGCTACGAGCAGTACTTC.

The chain carries TRBV27 and TRBJ1-1; a possible D gene is TRBD1 (6 bases). In germline, CDR1 is MNHEY, CDR2 SMNVEV (reference sequence). This CDR3 comprises 13 residues. The germline V and J ends were trimmed by 5 bases and 5 bases, with 12 bases remaining between them. In DNA form, the CDR3 reads TGTGCCAGCAGTCGGGGGGCGCTGACTGAAGCTTTCTTT. Its translation is CASSRGALTEAFF.

The genes are TRBV19 and TRBJ1-1; 7 bases agree with TRBD1. The CDR3 covers 14 residues. Looked up from germline, CDR1 is LNHDA and CDR2 is SQIVND (reference sequence). Losses at the gene ends were 3 bases for V and 8 bases for J; bases not matched to a gene: 9. CDR3 sequence (DNA): TGTGCCAGTAGTATCCACAGGGGAAAGGTAGAAGCTTTCTTT. This gives the protein CASSIHRGKVEAFF.

The V and J genes are TRBV7-2 and TRBJ2-5; TRBD2 matches at 9 bases. Germline lookup yields CDR1 SGHTA and CDR2 FQGNSA. The CDR3 runs 16 residues. V was pared by 3 bases and J by 5 bases, with 10 bases of the junction left unmatched. The CDR3 sequence: CASSFVIAGAGETQYF. CDR3 DNA: TGTGCCAGCAGCTTTGTAATAGCGGGGGCCGGGGAGACCCAGTACTTC.

This clone turned up a few times. The same CDR3 is also encoded by other DNA sequences in this sample. The rearrangement joins TRBV14 to TRBJ1-2; no firm D call. The CDR3 consists of 13 residues. Germline V gene lookup returns CDR1 SGHDN and CDR2 FVKESK. V lost 3 bases and J lost 5, with 10 bases in between. CDR3 nucleotide sequence: TGTGCCAGCAGCCAGCGGAATAGGTATGGCTACACCTTC. This codes for CASSQRNRYGYTF.

The chain joins TRBV2 to TRBJ1-3; D gene uncertain. The CDR3 loop spans 13 amino acids. CDR1 is SNHLY and CDR2 is FYNNEI in the germline V gene. Trimming shortened V by 7 bases and J by 4 bases, and 11 bases separated the two germline ends. CDR3 DNA: TGTGCCAGCAAATGGCAGTCCGGAAACACCATATATTTT. It translates to CASKWQSGNTIYF.

The rearrangement uses TRBV7-2 and TRBJ2-5; TRBD1 aligns across 9 bases. The germline gives CDR1 SGHTA, CDR2 FQGNSA. J lost 5 bases, V lost 4 bases, and 8 bases had no gene match. CDR3 length equals 15 residues. The CDR3: CASSSLGQGLETQYF. In DNA, the CDR3 is TGTGCCAGCAGCTCTCTGGGACAGGGACTGGAGACCCAGTACTTC.

The rearrangement links TRBV7-9 to TRBJ1-6; a weak D match, TRBD1 (5 bases). Per germline, CDR1 SEHNR and CDR2 FQNEAQ (reference sequence). V was cut by 5 bases and J by 7 bases, with 15 bases left in between. The CDR3 contains 15 residues. In DNA form, the CDR3 reads TGTGCCAGCAGCCCACCAGGGTCCCCCAATTCACCCCTCCACTTT. It is translated as CASSPPGSPNSPLHF.

With regard to this clone: Other DNA variants within this sample encode the same CDR3. This chain connects TRBV30 to TRBJ1-1; no clear D gene. Trimming cost V 3 bases and J 5 bases, with 10 bases left between them. The CDR3 is 12 residues long. Germline values: CDR1 GTSNPN, CDR2 SVGIG (reference sequence). CDR3 nucleotides: TGTGCCTGGAGCGGTGGAGGTACTGAAGCTTTCTTT. Translated: CAWSGGGTEAFF. The full variable domain, rest sourced from reference TRBV30 and TRBJ1-1, is SQTIHQWPATLVQPVGSPLSLECTVEGTSNPNLYWYRQAAGRGLQLLFYSVGIGQISSEVPQNLSASRPQDRQFILSSKKLLLSDSGFYLCAWSGGGTEAFFGQGTRLTVV.

The chain employs TRBV19 and TRBJ2-2; 10 nucleotides agree with TRBD2. The CDR3 totals 15 residues. V was clipped by 6 bases and J by 3 bases; unmatched bases: 4. Germline assignment: CDR1 LNHDA and CDR2 SQIVND (reference sequence). CDR3 bases: TGTGCCAGTAGGACCGGGACTAGCGACACCGGGGAGCTGTTTTTT. It translates to CASRTGTSDTGELFF.

In the case of this clone: Other nucleotide sequences in the sample specify the same CDR3. The rearrangement joins TRBV5-1 to TRBJ1-1; D is uncertain. Trimming left V 0 bases short and J 1 base short, with 4 bases between. The length of the CDR3 is 13 residues. Germline values: CDR1 SGHRS, CDR2 YFSETQ. DNA for the CDR3: TGCGCCAGCAGCTTGGGAGGGAACACTGAAGCTTTCTTT. Its translation: CASSLGGNTEAFF.

This rearrangement joins TRBV5-6 to TRBJ2-3; D possibly corresponds to TRBD1 (6 bases). This CDR3 is built from 18 residues. V dropped 3 bases and J dropped 2 bases, with 22 bases sitting between them. Germline-derived CDR1 and CDR2 are SGHDT and YYEEEE. The CDR3 sequence is CASSSIQLQGSITDTQYF. CDR3 in DNA: TGTGCCAGCAGCTCCATACAATTACAGGGAAGTATCACAGATACGCAGTATTTT.